Shown below are 21 T cell receptor beta chains from a single sample sequenced in a study of CD8 T cells in Susac syndrome. An amount of RNA that ranged from roughly 0.45 to 1 ug was reverse transcribed with random hexamers. TCRdb analysed the immunoSEQ multiplex PCR reads with MiXCR anew, one entry per CDR3 protein. The sample lists around 150,000 distinct CDR3 sequences, more than 90% occurring once. Material: CD4+ T cells from PBMCs. The receptors were gathered from a human donor in good health.

The rearrangement joins TRBV25-1 to TRBJ2-3; D not resolved. V lost 6 bases and J lost 1, with 8 bases in between. This CDR3 contains 13 residues. Germline V lookup: CDR1 MGHDK, CDR2 SYGVNS. The CDR3 region is CASSQTGTDTQYF. CDR3 DNA sequence: TGTGCCAGCAGCCAGACGGGCACAGATACGCAGTATTTT.

V is TRBV3-1 and J is TRBJ1-1, with D perhaps TRBD1 (5 bases). The CDR3 covers 14 residues. The germline V gene encodes CDR1 LGHDT and CDR2 YNNKEL (reference sequence). The V gene lost 4 bases and the J gene lost 2 bases, with 11 bases spanning the gap. The CDR3 protein is CASSLQTVNTEAFF. In DNA, the CDR3 is TGTGCCAGCAGCCTTCAGACAGTCAACACTGAAGCTTTCTTT.

This chain uses TRBV2 with TRBJ2-3; D is undetermined. With 7 bases removed from V and 1 base from J, the gap between germline ends came to 12 bases. Germline V gives CDR1 SNHLY, CDR2 FYNNEI. This CDR3 comprises 14 residues. CDR3 in DNA: TGTGCCAGCACTGGAGATTGGGGCACAGATACGCAGTATTTT. Amino acid sequence: CASTGDWGTDTQYF.

This clonotype has a single count. This chain links TRBV29-1 with TRBJ1-2; D is possibly TRBD1 (5 bases). The CDR3 totals 14 residues. With 1 base removed from V and 2 bases from J, the gap between germline ends came to 11 bases. Germline V gene lookup returns CDR1 SQVTM and CDR2 ANQGSEA. This CDR3 is CSVEGLGTNYGYTF. The CDR3 region has the DNA TGCAGCGTTGAAGGCCTAGGGACCAACTATGGCTACACCTTC.

The chain joins TRBV11-2 to TRBJ2-5, with 7 bases that match TRBD2. CDR3 length: 14 amino acids. Germline lookup yields CDR1 SGHAT and CDR2 FQNNGV. Trimming cost V 5 bases and J 2 bases; bases outside gene matches: 5. The CDR3: CASSQAGSQETQYF. CDR3 bases: TGTGCCAGCAGCCAAGCGGGATCACAAGAGACCCAGTACTTC.

The chain links TRBV6-5 to TRBJ1-2, with D unclear. Trimming took off 7 bases at V and 5 bases at J, with 11 bases between the two ends. Looked up from germline, CDR1 is MNHEY and CDR2 is SVGAGI. The CDR3 is 12 amino acids. This CDR3 reads CASKGPNYGYTF. The DNA of the CDR3 is TGTGCCAGCAAAGGACCCAATTATGGCTACACCTTC.

The rearrangement uses TRBV28 and TRBJ1-2; no reliable D call. This CDR3 is built from 13 residues. From germline, CDR1 is MDHEN and CDR2 SYDVKM. Trimming pared 6 bases from V and 4 bases from J, leaving 12 bases between. In DNA form, the CDR3 reads TGTGCCAGCAGCCCTATGACAAGCTATGGCTACACCTTC. It is translated as CASSPMTSYGYTF.

The chain couples TRBV18 to TRBJ2-3, with 10 bases matching TRBD2. Germline assignment: CDR1 KGHSH and CDR2 LQKENI. Trimming took 4 bases from V and 2 from J; bases not matched to a gene: 3. CDR3 size: 15 residues. The CDR3 bases are TGTGCCAGCTCACTTAGCGGGGGGCCCACAGATACGCAGTATTTT. It translates to CASSLSGGPTDTQYF.

This chain uses TRBV4-3 with TRBJ2-3; possible D gene TRBD2, 5 bases. Germline CDR1 reads LGHNA; CDR2 reads YSLEER. The V end was cut by 0 bases, the J end by 3 bases, with 16 bases between. The length of the CDR3 is 17 residues. The CDR3 DNA sequence: TGCGCCAGCAGCCAAGATCAGGCGGGCAGCTGGACAGATACGCAGTATTTT. This codes for CASSQDQAGSWTDTQYF.

The rearrangement uses TRBV13 and TRBJ2-3; 8 nucleotides agree with TRBD2. The CDR3 has 14 amino acids. Germline values: CDR1 PRHDT, CDR2 FYEKMQ (reference sequence). V trimming: 6 bases; J trimming: 3 bases; junction bases outside the gene matches: 5. The CDR3: CASRIAGKTDTQYF. CDR3 nucleotide sequence: TGTGCCAGCAGAATAGCGGGGAAGACAGATACGCAGTATTTT.

The V gene is TRBV18, the J gene TRBJ2-7, with D uncertain. Germline CDR1 is KGHSH and CDR2 is LQKENI. Between the trimmed V and J ends, which lost 0 bases and 3 bases, there was a span of 12 bases. CDR3 size: 15 residues. The CDR3 sequence is CASSPPGKRIYEQYF. For the CDR3, the DNA is TGTGCCAGCTCACCACCGGGGAAGAGGATCTACGAGCAGTACTTC.

The J gene is TRBJ2-3, the V gene TRBV5-1; weak D call: TRBD2 (5 bases). V was shortened by 0 bases and J by 1 base, with 12 bases between the two germline ends. Germline CDR1 is SGHRS and CDR2 is YFSETQ. The CDR3 is 16 residues long. Here the CDR3 reads CASSLAPGIGTDTQYF. CDR3 in DNA: TGCGCCAGCAGCTTGGCTCCGGGAATCGGCACAGATACGCAGTATTTT.

V usage is TRBV3-1 and J usage is TRBJ1-2; D gene unclear. Trimming removed 4 bases from V and 0 bases from J, with 12 bases in between. This CDR3 is built from 15 residues. Germline CDR1 and CDR2: LGHDT and YNNKEL (reference sequence). The CDR3 sequence: CASSRTGSSNYGYTF. DNA for the CDR3: TGTGCCAGCAGCCGGACTGGGAGTTCTAACTATGGCTACACCTTC.

The gene calls are TRBV29-1 and TRBJ2-3; the D gene is possibly TRBD2 (6 bases). Trimming took off 5 bases at V and 2 bases at J, with 11 bases between the two ends. Germline loops: CDR1 SQVTM, CDR2 ANQGSEA. This CDR3 comprises 13 residues. CDR3 sequence reads: CSVRRVDTDTQYF. The CDR3 DNA follows: TGCAGCGTTCGGAGGGTTGACACAGATACGCAGTATTTT.

This rearrangement joins TRBV29-1 to TRBJ2-3, with 8 positions matching TRBD2. Germline CDR1 SQVTM, CDR2 ANQGSEA. CDR3 length: 13 residues. V was pared by 5 bases and J by 1 base, with 2 bases of the junction left unmatched. As DNA, the CDR3 is TGCAGCGTTCAAGCGGGGGGCACAGATACGCAGTATTTT. Its protein is CSVQAGGTDTQYF.

This chain joins TRBV2 and TRBJ1-1; maybe TRBD1 (6 bases). CDR1 and CDR2 from the germline V gene are SNHLY and FYNNEI. Trimming took off 6 bases at V and 6 bases at J, with 17 bases between the two ends. This CDR3 comprises 14 residues. This CDR3 is CASRTGLGRSEAFF. CDR3 nucleotides: TGTGCCAGCAGAACAGGGTTAGGGAGATCTGAAGCTTTCTTT.

The J gene is TRBJ2-7, the V gene TRBV4-1; 7 bases fit TRBD2. The length of the CDR3 is 13 residues. Germline CDR1 is MGHRA and CDR2 is YSYEKL. Unmatched junction bases numbered 4, after V lost 4 bases and J lost 4 bases. CDR3 DNA: TGCGCCAGCAGCCTACAGCGGGGATACGAGCAGTACTTC. Translation gives CASSLQRGYEQYF.

The rearrangement uses TRBV25-1 and TRBJ2-1; a weak D match, TRBD1 (6 bases). Germline-derived CDR1 and CDR2 are MGHDK and SYGVNS. Trimming took 4 bases from V and 0 from J, leaving 16 bases between them. The CDR3 sequence is 17 residues long. The CDR3 nucleotides are TGTGCCAGCAGTGCTGGTAGGGGGACCCTCTCCTACAATGAGCAGTTCTTC. The encoded protein is CASSAGRGTLSYNEQFF.

The chain recombines TRBV6-2 or TRBV6-3 with TRBJ2-1; D gene uncertain. The CDR3 covers 12 residues. Germline lookup yields CDR1 MNHEY and CDR2 SVGEGT. V was shortened by 5 bases and J by 15 bases, with 17 bases between the two germline ends. CDR3 nucleotides: TGTGCCAGCAGTGGACCCGTAAGGTACGGGTTCTTC. Amino acids: CASSGPVRYGFF.

CDR3 DNA: TGTGCCAGCAGCCAAGTGGTCAGCAACTATGGCTACACCTTC. This gives the protein CASSQVVSNYGYTF. The chain employs TRBV3-1 and TRBJ1-2; D gene unclear. The CDR3 contains 14 residues. With 1 base removed from V and 2 bases from J, the gap between germline ends came to 8 bases. The germline V gene has CDR1 LGHDT and CDR2 YNNKEL (reference sequence). The full variable domain, with the rest looked up from reference TRBV3-1 and TRBJ1-2, is DTAVSQTPKYLVTQMGNDKSIKCEQNLGHDTMYWYKQDSKKFLKIMFSYNNKELIINETVPNRFSPKSPDKAHLNLHINSLELGDSAVYFCASSQVVSNYGYTFGSGTRLTVV.

V usage is TRBV5-6 and J usage is TRBJ2-3; unclear D gene. CDR3 size: 15 residues. V lost 2 bases and J 0 bases, leaving 10 bases between the germline ends. In germline, CDR1 is SGHDT, CDR2 YYEEEE. The CDR3, as DNA: TGTGCCAGCAGCTTATTCGGCGGAAGCACAGATACGCAGTATTTT. The encoded protein is CASSLFGGSTDTQYF.